This T cell receptor beta chain was recorded in a study of blood T cells in healthy people across ages. In this sample, this clonotype turned up a few times. The germline CDR1 and CDR2 sequences are DFQATT and SNEGSKA (reference sequence). Trimming took 3 bases from V and 0 from J, leaving 18 bases between them. CDR3 length: 16 amino acids. Primed by a sample-barcoded 5' primer and a J-beta primer mix, a second PCR proceeded for 7 to 11 cycles. TCRdb reprocessed the 5' RACE reads with MiXCR, giving one entry per CDR3 protein. The table shows about 620,000 distinct CDR3 sequences, with about 50% occurring only once.

This receptor was obtained from a woman of 80 years or more in good health. The specimen sequenced was blood. The rearrangement uses TRBV20-1 and TRBJ2-7; TRBD1 might be the D (5 bases). In DNA, the CDR3 is TGCAGTGCTAGCAGGGTCGCCCTAAGATTCTCCTACGAGCAGTACTTC. It specifies CSASRVALRFSYEQYF.